This T cell receptor beta chain was recovered during a study of Tregs in tolerant kidney transplant recipients. Profiling relied on immunoSEQ multiplex PCR, and the TCRdb table lists in-frame clones only, not all of them. This sample has more than 60,000 clones, with 85% to 90% found just once. Trimming shortened V by 7 bases and J by 1 base, and 14 bases separated the two germline ends. CDR1 is MNHEY and CDR2 is SVGAGI in the germline V gene. CDR3 length equals 15 residues. The receptor comes from a human donor who received a combined kidney and bone marrow transplant. The rearrangement joins TRBV6-5 to TRBJ1-5; unclear D gene. The sample in question was CD4+ T cells from blood, obtained before the transplant. The CDR3 bases are TGTGCCAGCAAGATGGCAGCGACGAGCAATCAGCCCCAGCATTTT. It yields the protein CASKMAATSNQPQHF.